The 17 T cell receptor beta chains reported below all come from one sample, sequenced in a study of vaccination and CD4 T cells after COVID-19. An Oncomine TCR Beta short-read assay was used to sequence the DNA from cultured CD4+ T cells. TCRdb called the PCR reads again in MiXCR, with one record for every CDR3 protein. The sample includes some 15,000 distinct CDR3 sequences, 30% to 35% of them seen just once. Documented treatment: approximately nine-day PBMC culture with coronavirus spike peptide pools or control peptides (ViraFEST assay). No antigens are known for them. This sample comprised CD4+ T cells from blood, cultured in vitro, obtained after SARS-CoV-2 vaccination. These receptors were collected from a human donor who had recovered from COVID-19.

This clonotype was seen a handful of times. The rearrangement links TRBV11-2 to TRBJ1-1, with D possibly being TRBD1 (5 bases). From germline, CDR1 is SGHAT and CDR2 FQNNGV. Trimming left V 0 bases short and J 5 bases short, with 19 bases between. The CDR3 consists of 17 residues. Here the CDR3 reads CASSLEGGGVRSTEAFF. For the CDR3, the DNA is TGTGCCAGCAGCTTAGAGGGGGGGGGAGTACGGTCGACTGAAGCTTTCTTT.

The chain is built from TRBV7-2 and TRBJ2-2; possible D gene TRBD1, 5 bases. Trimming took 5 bases from V and 0 from J, leaving 10 bases between them. The CDR3 is made up of 15 amino acids. Germline V gene sequence: CDR1 SGHTA, CDR2 FQGNSA. DNA for the CDR3: TGTGCCAGCAGCACCGACAGTACGAACACCGGGGAGCTGTTTTTT. It translates to CASSTDSTNTGELFF.

This chain connects TRBV7-2 to TRBJ1-3; D remains unclear. Germline CDR1 and CDR2: SGHTA and FQGNSA. The CDR3 is 14 amino acids. V dropped 1 base and J dropped 3 bases, with 7 bases sitting between them. This CDR3 is CASSLGGSGNTIYF. The CDR3 DNA reads as TGTGCCAGCAGCTTAGGAGGGAGTGGAAACACCATATATTTT.

This sequence joins TRBV6-1 and TRBJ2-5; no clear D. Trimming left V 6 bases short and J 5 bases short, with 13 bases between. Per the germline V gene, CDR1 is MNHNS and CDR2 is SASEGT. The CDR3 runs to 13 residues. CDR3 bases: TGTGCCAGCAGCCAGCTAGGAGCGGAGACCCAGTACTTC. It yields the protein CASSQLGAETQYF.

By sample share, this clonotype is medium-sized (0.01 to 0.1%). The chain has TRBV28 and TRBJ1-5; 10 bases are a match to TRBD1. The V gene end was trimmed by 3 bases and the J gene end by 0 bases; junction bases not matched to a gene: 5. CDR3 size: 17 residues. Germline V gene lookup returns CDR1 MDHEN and CDR2 SYDVKM. The chain's CDR3 is CASSLWGTGDSNQPQHF. The CDR3 DNA sequence: TGTGCCAGCAGTTTGTGGGGGACAGGGGATAGCAATCAGCCCCAGCATTTT. Full variable domain (missing parts from reference TRBV28 and TRBJ1-5): DVKVTQSSRYLVKRTGEKVFLECVQDMDHENMFWYRQDPGLGLRLIYFSYDVKMKEKGDIPEGYSVSREKKERFSLILESASTNQTSMYLCASSLWGTGDSNQPQHFGDGTRLSIL.

This chain joins TRBV5-1 and TRBJ2-2; 10 bases map to TRBD2. There are 19 residues in the CDR3. CDR1 is SGHRS, CDR2 YFSETQ, per germline. Losses at the gene ends were 4 bases for V and 4 bases for J; bases not matched to a gene: 16. This CDR3 reads CASSPRTSGNPAGTGELFF. The CDR3 coding sequence is TGCGCCAGCAGCCCACGGACTAGCGGAAACCCGGCGGGCACCGGGGAGCTGTTTTTT. Full variable domain (missing parts from reference TRBV5-1 and TRBJ2-2): KAGVTQTPRYLIKTRGQQVTLSCSPISGHRSVSWYQQTPGQGLQFLFEYFSETQRNKGNFPGRFSGRQFSNSRSEMNVSTLELGDSALYLCASSPRTSGNPAGTGELFFGEGSRLTVL.

The chain links TRBV20-1 to TRBJ1-6; unclear D gene. V lost 3 bases and J 4 bases, leaving 10 bases between the germline ends. Germline V CDR1 and CDR2: DFQATT, SNEGSKA (reference sequence). This CDR3 contains 14 residues. The CDR3 DNA reads as TGCAGTGCTAGCGTAGGAACTTATAATTCACCCCTCCACTTT. It is translated as CSASVGTYNSPLHF.

This clonotype was seen a few times. The rearrangement links TRBV28 to TRBJ2-3; unclear D gene. This CDR3 contains 14 residues. CDR1 MDHEN and CDR2 SYDVKM come from the germline V gene. Trimming stripped 4 bases from V and 5 bases from J, with 13 bases between. CDR3 DNA: TGTGCCAGCAGTTCCGCTCGGGTGCGAGATACGCAGTATTTT. This sequence encodes CASSSARVRDTQYF.

This clonotype was recorded a few times. The chain couples TRBV15 to TRBJ2-5; 7 nucleotides line up with TRBD2. The CDR3 consists of 16 residues. V lost 0 bases to trimming and J lost 5 bases; unmatched junction nucleotides: 9. Germline values: CDR1 LNHNV, CDR2 YYDKDF (reference sequence). CDR3 sequence reads: CATSREWTSGEETQYF. The DNA for the CDR3 is TGTGCCACCAGCAGAGAGTGGACTAGTGGAGAGGAGACCCAGTACTTC.

The sample holds a few counts of this clonotype. The chain links TRBV20-1 to TRBJ1-5, with D possibly TRBD1 on 5 matching bases. CDR3 length equals 14 residues. The germline gives CDR1 DFQATT, CDR2 SNEGSKA (reference sequence). V was pared by 3 bases and J by 3 bases, with 12 bases between. Written as DNA, the CDR3 is TGCAGTGCTAGGCCGGGACTGGACAATCAGCCCCAGCATTTT. Its translation is CSARPGLDNQPQHF.

This chain connects TRBV11-2 to TRBJ2-5; D unresolved. V gave up 3 bases and J gave up 5 bases, with 13 bases separating them. Germline V gene data show CDR1 as SGHAT and CDR2 as FQNNGV. The CDR3 is made up of 14 amino acids. CDR3 region: CASSFLTQRETQYF. CDR3 DNA sequence: TGTGCCAGCAGCTTTCTGACCCAACGGGAGACCCAGTACTTC.

The CDR3 reads CASSYVERDRANMSYNEQFF. The CDR3 bases are TGTGCCAGCAGTTACGTAGAGAGGGACCGAGCCAACATGAGCTACAATGAGCAGTTCTTC. The chain joins TRBV6-2 or TRBV6-3 to TRBJ2-1; TRBD1 or TRBD2 may be the D gene (5 bases each). Trimming removed 2 bases from V and 3 bases from J, with 26 bases in between. Germline CDR1 is MNHEY and CDR2 is SVGEGT. CDR3 length equals 20 residues.

The chain links TRBV28 to TRBJ2-3, with a possible D match to TRBD1 (5 bases). This CDR3 contains 16 residues. Germline CDR1 is MDHEN and CDR2 is SYDVKM. Deletions cut 5 bases from V and 5 bases from J, with 20 bases between. CDR3 DNA sequence: TGTGCCAGCAGTCCCGCAGGGCTTGACGAGGAAGATACGCAGTATTTT. Its translation: CASSPAGLDEEDTQYF.

V usage is TRBV29-1 and J usage is TRBJ1-3; D is possibly TRBD1 (5 bases). Germline assignment: CDR1 SQVTM and CDR2 ANQGSEA. V lost 4 bases to trimming and J lost 0 bases, with 13 bases between them. This CDR3 spans 15 amino acids. This CDR3 is CSVVWGTLSGNTIYF. CDR3 DNA sequence: TGCAGCGTTGTGTGGGGCACACTCTCTGGAAACACCATATATTTT. Combining the CDR3 with reference TRBV29-1 and TRBJ1-3 gives the whole variable domain SAVISQKPSRDICQRGTSLTIQCQVDSQVTMMFWYRQQPGQSLTLIATANQGSEATYESGFVIDKFPISRPNLTFSTLTVSNMSPEDSSIYLCSVVWGTLSGNTIYFGEGSWLTVV.

The gene calls are TRBV24-1 and TRBJ2-5; the D gene is possibly TRBD1 (5 bases). The length of the CDR3 is 15 residues. Germline lookup yields CDR1 KGHDR and CDR2 SFDVKD. The V and J ends lost 0 bases and 5 bases respectively, with 12 bases between them. As DNA, the CDR3 is TGTGCCACCAGTGATTTGAGTACAGGCGAGGAGACCCAGTACTTC. As protein: CATSDLSTGEETQYF.

This chain links TRBV29-1 with TRBJ2-5, with 9 bases identical to TRBD1. The V and J ends lost 7 bases and 5 bases, in that order; junction bases with no gene match: 8. This CDR3 region has 13 residues. Germline CDR1 and CDR2: SQVTM and ANQGSEA. This chain's CDR3 is CSGGQGPRETQYF. CDR3 sequence (DNA): TGCAGCGGGGGACAGGGTCCCCGCGAGACCCAGTACTTC.

This clonotype was observed a handful of times. This chain connects TRBV6-1 to TRBJ2-1; tentative D call: TRBD2 (6 bases). Germline CDR1 is MNHNS and CDR2 is SASEGT. V was trimmed by 2 bases and J by 8 bases, leaving 10 bases between them. CDR3 length: 13 residues. The CDR3 region has the DNA TGTGCCAGCAGTGAAAGATCGGGGGATGAGCAGTTCTTC. Amino acids: CASSERSGDEQFF.